The 9 T cell receptor beta chains given below trace back to one sample, sequenced in a study of vaccination and CD4 T cells after COVID-19. Their specific antigens are unknown. The sample's treatment: approximately nine-day PBMC culture with coronavirus spike peptide pools or control peptides (ViraFEST assay). Once obtained from cultured CD4+ T cells, the DNA was sequenced using the Oncomine TCR Beta short-read assay. TCRdb reanalysed the PCR reads using MiXCR and keeps one entry per CDR3 protein. This table has about 15,000 distinct CDR3 sequences, 26% appearing once. Sample: cultured CD4+ T cells from blood. These receptor sequences come from a human donor with COVID-19.

The V and J genes are TRBV19 and TRBJ1-1; D perhaps matches TRBD1 (5 bases). This CDR3 comprises 15 residues. Germline V lookup: CDR1 LNHDA, CDR2 SQIVND (reference sequence). V lost 4 bases and J lost 1, with 13 bases in between. The CDR3 region has the DNA TGTGCCAGTAGTAGACCCAGGGAAGGGAACACTGAAGCTTTCTTT. It codes for CASSRPREGNTEAFF.

The chain recombines TRBV6-5 with TRBJ2-2; 7 nucleotides match TRBD1. CDR3 length: 15 amino acids. Germline loops: CDR1 MNHEY, CDR2 SVGAGI. V dropped 2 bases and J dropped 4; count of bases not matched to a gene: 4. In DNA, the CDR3 is TGTGCCAGCAGTTACGGGGCAGGGGGCACCGGGGAGCTGTTTTTT. This translates into CASSYGAGGTGELFF.

This clonotype was seen more than once but under ten times. The junction differs from germline at one of its ends, possibly a read error. The chain has TRBV11-1 and TRBJ2-7, with D perhaps matching TRBD1 (5 bases). The CDR3 length is 14 residues. Germline values: CDR1 SGHAT, CDR2 FQDESV (reference sequence). CDR3 sequence reads: CASSFTVQGYEQYF. DNA of the CDR3: TGCGCCAGCAGCTTTACCGTCCAGGGATACGAGCAGTACTTC.

This clonotype showed up just a few times. The J gene is TRBJ2-5, the V gene TRBV6-5, with 8 bases identical to TRBD2. This CDR3 region has 16 residues. Germline-derived CDR1 and CDR2 are MNHEY and SVGAGI. Trimming cost V 0 bases and J 2 bases; bases outside gene matches: 5. DNA for the CDR3: TGTGCCAGCAGTTACTCGGGGGCGGGGGGACAAGAGACCCAGTACTTC. Its protein product is CASSYSGAGGQETQYF.

This clonotype was observed once. For the CDR3, the DNA is TGCAGCGTTGCCTGGGGAATCCATGACGAGCAGTACTTC. This encodes CSVAWGIHDEQYF. The rearrangement links TRBV29-1 to TRBJ2-7; D remains ambiguous. V lost 4 bases and J lost 5, with 15 bases in between. This CDR3 comprises 13 residues. CDR1 is SQVTM, CDR2 ANQGSEA, per germline.

The chain has TRBV4-1 and TRBJ1-2; 12 bases are shared with TRBD1. This CDR3 spans 13 amino acids. The germline CDR1 and CDR2 sequences are MGHRA and YSYEKL. V was pared by 5 bases and J by 7 bases, with 2 bases of the junction left unmatched. CDR3 amino acids: CASSGDRGLGYTF. In DNA form, the CDR3 reads TGCGCCAGCAGCGGGGACAGGGGGCTTGGCTACACCTTC.

The rearrangement joins TRBV15 to TRBJ2-2; D not certain. Trimming cost V 2 bases and J 6 bases, with 7 bases left between them. The CDR3 has 13 amino acids. Germline CDR1 is LNHNV and CDR2 is YYDKDF (reference sequence). Here the CDR3 DNA reads TGTGCCACCAGCAGATATAGTCCCGGGGAGCTGTTTTTT. It codes for CATSRYSPGELFF.

This clonotype has only a few counts. This sequence joins TRBV20-1 and TRBJ2-1; D is undetermined. Trimming shortened V by 7 bases and J by 6 bases, and 10 bases separated the two germline ends. Germline values: CDR1 DFQATT, CDR2 SNEGSKA (reference sequence). CDR3 size: 11 residues. The chain's CDR3 is CSVKLRNEQFF. CDR3 DNA: TGCAGTGTGAAACTGCGCAATGAGCAGTTCTTC.

This clonotype came up a few times. The CDR3 bases are TGCGCCAGCAGCCAAGAGGGCTGGGGGACAAGTCAAGAGACCCAGTACTTC. Amino acids: CASSQEGWGTSQETQYF. This chain uses TRBV4-1 with TRBJ2-5, with D perhaps TRBD1 (6 bases). The germline V gene encodes CDR1 MGHRA and CDR2 YSYEKL. The CDR3 is 17 residues long. V was shortened by 0 bases and J by 2 bases, with 16 bases between the two germline ends.